Below, 10 T cell receptor beta chains from the same sample are listed, as sequenced in a study of blood T cell repertoires in COVID-19. Generated by immunoSEQ multiplex PCR, the TCRdb table keeps only in-frame clones and is missing some. The repertoire holds 150,000 to 200,000 clones, around 84% seen once, with 12% to 15% in the top ten. Sequenced material: PBMCs or T cells enriched from blood (not recorded which). These receptors all come from a man aged 50-59 years who had recovered from COVID-19.

The chain employs TRBV5-6 and TRBJ1-5, with unresolved D. The V gene lost 1 base and the J gene lost 6 bases, with 5 bases spanning the gap. CDR3 length: 12 residues. CDR1 is SGHDT, CDR2 YYEEEE, per germline. The CDR3 DNA follows: TGTGCCAGCAGCTTGTCCGGTCAGCCCCAGCATTTT. Protein sequence: CASSLSGQPQHF. The entire variable domain, with the rest obtained from reference TRBV5-6 and TRBJ1-5, is as follows: DAGVTQSPTHLIKTRGQQVTLRCSPKSGHDTVSWYQQALGQGPQFIFQYYEEEERQRGNFPDRFSGHQFPNYSSELNVNALLLGDSALYLCASSLSGQPQHFGDGTRLSIL.

This clone was observed once. The chain couples TRBV28 to TRBJ2-7; 8 bases line up with TRBD1. Per the germline V gene, CDR1 is MDHEN and CDR2 is SYDVKM. The CDR3 is made up of 15 amino acids. The J segment lost 2 bases and the V segment lost 6 bases, leaving 9 bases of the junction unmatched. The CDR3 here is CASRQDRVAPYEQYF. The CDR3 DNA sequence: TGTGCCAGCAGGCAGGACAGGGTGGCCCCCTACGAGCAGTACTTC.

This chain joins TRBV25-1 and TRBJ2-4; 7 bases align to TRBD1. The CDR3 is 15 amino acids. V shed 5 bases, J shed 0 bases, and the junction held 4 bases outside the gene matches. Per the germline V gene, CDR1 is MGHDK and CDR2 is SYGVNS. CDR3: CASSSGQLAKNIQYF. DNA for the CDR3: TGTGCCAGCAGTTCGGGACAGCTAGCCAAAAACATTCAGTACTTC.

The V gene is TRBV30, the J gene TRBJ1-2; D gene ambiguous. The germline V and J ends were trimmed by 2 bases and 1 base, with 8 bases remaining between them. Germline CDR1 GTSNPN, CDR2 SVGIG (reference sequence). The CDR3 consists of 13 residues. CDR3 coding DNA: TGTGCCTGGAGTTTACAGCTTAACTATGGCTACACCTTC. It specifies CAWSLQLNYGYTF.

CDR3: CASSLVGQGPTNEKLFF. For the CDR3, the DNA is TGTGCCAGCAGCTTAGTAGGACAGGGGCCAACTAATGAAAAACTGTTTTTT. This chain uses TRBV7-9 with TRBJ1-4; 9 nucleotides agree with TRBD1. The CDR3 covers 17 residues. V shed 1 base, J shed 0 bases, and the junction held 3 bases outside the gene matches. The V gene's germline CDR1 is SEHNR and CDR2 FQNEAQ (reference sequence).

J is TRBJ2-1 and V is TRBV6-2 or TRBV6-3; D unclear. The CDR3 spans 11 residues. Trimming shortened V by 2 bases and J by 8 bases, and 4 bases separated the two germline ends. Germline assignment: CDR1 MNHEY and CDR2 SVGEGT. The CDR3, as DNA: TGTGCCAGCAGTTACCCCGATGAGCAGTTCTTC. Translating gives CASSYPDEQFF.

The rearrangement links TRBV29-1 to TRBJ1-1; maybe TRBD1 (5 bases). This CDR3 is 13 amino acids long. V lost 7 bases and J lost 0, with 12 bases in between. Per the germline V gene, CDR1 is SQVTM and CDR2 is ANQGSEA. In DNA, the CDR3 is TGCAGCGCGATCACCAGGGTGAACACTGAAGCTTTCTTT. This sequence encodes CSAITRVNTEAFF.

The J gene is TRBJ1-1, the V gene TRBV7-2, with 10 bases fitting TRBD1. J was trimmed by 5 bases and V by 5 bases; bases with no gene match: 8. The V gene's germline CDR1 is SGHTA and CDR2 FQGNSA. The CDR3 is 15 amino acids. CDR3 nucleotides: TGTGCCAGCAGCCTCGGACAGGGGGAAAGAACTGAAGCTTTCTTT. This translates into CASSLGQGERTEAFF.

The chain carries TRBV5-1 and TRBJ2-5; TRBD1 matches at 9 bases. CDR1 is SGHRS, CDR2 YFSETQ, per germline. The CDR3 contains 16 residues. V dropped 0 bases and J dropped 5; count of bases not matched to a gene: 8. CDR3 sequence: CASSLGGTGKAETQYF. DNA for the CDR3: TGCGCCAGCAGCTTGGGTGGGACAGGGAAGGCGGAGACCCAGTACTTC.

The rearrangement links TRBV4-2 to TRBJ1-2, with 7 bases that match TRBD1. Germline V gene sequence: CDR1 LGHNA, CDR2 YNFKEQ. The CDR3 covers 15 residues. Unmatched junction bases numbered 2, after V lost 0 bases and J lost 1 base. In nucleotides, the CDR3 is TGTGCCAGCAGCCAAGATTCAGGGGGTAACTATGGCTACACCTTC. Residues: CASSQDSGGNYGYTF.